This T cell receptor (beta chain) originates from a study of cytomegalovirus exposure and HLA in healthy donors (TCRdb year 2017). For the study in its entirety: A later analysis indicated that the 120 validation repertoires were generated on the platform also employed for the approximately 700 repertoires of the first cohort. The aim of the study was to test whether cataloging public T cell receptors could identify signatures of past pathogen exposure. In addition to the first cohort of 650 to 750 subjects, a separate validation cohort of 120 different subjects was used. To predict cytomegalovirus infection status, the study brought together high-throughput TCR immunosequencing, statistical association of individual TCRs with disease status, and machine learning. General study outcomes and caveats: A later analysis found that TCRs clustered in the first cohort also tended to co-occur in the 120 validation repertoires, with approximately 95% of cluster scores above 0. In vitro tests confirmed that a few of the cytomegalovirus-associated TCR beta chains recognize cytomegalovirus antigens. Most TCR sequences were observed very rarely across donors, whereas some public TCRs were present in many individuals. It was suggested by the authors that the approach could potentially be generalized to other disease states and immunological phenotypes. In both the original and validation cohorts, the classifier was reported to diagnose cytomegalovirus status with high specificity and sensitivity. A total of 150 or so TCR beta chains were listed by the study as associated with cytomegalovirus. All 120 or so repertoires were used to score co-occurrence in the validation cohort in a later analysis, because that analysis had no HLA typing for the cohort.

This clone was seen once. The antigen it binds to is not known. Base quality data are lacking; no much larger clone is found one base away. CDR1 and CDR2 are read off the germline V gene as SGDLS and YYNGEE. The CDR3 runs 16 residues from the cysteine to the phenylalanine. CDR3 DNA only is kept here, 48 bases in frame from base 1. Trimming removed 0 bases from V and 3 bases from J, leaving 14 bases between the germline ends. Donors formed part of the validation cohort, which comprised approximately 130 subjects and was distinct from the first cohort of fewer than 750 subjects. Receptor libraries were prepared by the immunoSEQ multiplex PCR assay. In the original analysis: A statistical classification framework was built for diagnosing cytomegalovirus status from the catalog of TCR beta chain sequences. This immuneACCESS table, as held by TCRdb, lists in-frame sequences with V and J called but not all clones. Of the missing ones, under half trace to an unresolved V gene in checked studies; the others have no known cause. V and J calls and clone size are those listed in that table; D and trimming were worked out from the DNA. Here the sample has about 110,000 clones; roughly 84% occur a single time. 3% to 3.5% of the sample is in the top ten clones.

The receptor chain draws on TRBV9 and TRBJ2-3, with TRBD1 tentatively as D gene (5 bases match). The sample taken for sequencing was PBMCs. This TCR was recovered from a woman between 18 and 29 years old in good health and CMV-seronegative. The CDR3 protein sequence reads: CASSVDWGQWTDTQYF. The DNA sequence is given as TGTGCCAGCAGCGTAGATTGGGGCCAATGGACAGATACGCAGTATTTT. The full variable domain, with segments outside the CDR3 supplied by the reference TRBV9 and TRBJ2-3 proteins, appears as DSGVTQTPKHLITATGQRVTLRCSPRSGDLSVYWYQQSLDQGLQFLIQYYNGEERAKGNILERFSAQQFPDLHSELNLSSLELGDSALYFCASSVDWGQWTDTQYFGPGTRLTVL.